One and the same sample provided the 6 T cell receptor beta chains below, sequenced in a study of blood T cell repertoires in COVID-19. Clones were read by immunoSEQ multiplex PCR, and TCRdb kept only the in-frame ones, dropping some. The sample carries approximately 56,000 clones, about nine tenths recorded once. Sequenced sample: peripheral blood. The receptors shown here come from a man older than 75 with active or convalescent COVID-19.

The V and J genes are TRBV7-9 and TRBJ1-1; no definite D call. V lost 4 bases, J lost 7 bases, and 10 bases lay in between. The germline gives CDR1 SEHNR, CDR2 FQNEAQ (reference sequence). The CDR3 runs 12 residues. The CDR3 nucleotides read TGTGCCAGCAGCTCCGTTCAGTTTGAAGCTTTCTTT. Protein: CASSSVQFEAFF.

The rearrangement links TRBV6-2 or TRBV6-3 to TRBJ2-2, with TRBD2 matching 10 bases. Germline-derived CDR1 and CDR2 are MNHEY and SVGEGT. CDR3 length: 15 residues. With 5 bases clipped from V and 3 bases from J, the junction kept 3 bases outside the gene matches. DNA of the CDR3: TGTGCCAGCAGTATAAGCGGGGGGGACACCGGGGAGCTGTTTTTT. Translated, it gives CASSISGGDTGELFF.

This clone came up once. V usage is TRBV2 and J usage is TRBJ2-7; TRBD1 agrees at 7 bases. The CDR3 runs 13 residues. V was clipped by 7 bases and J by 0 bases; unmatched bases: 3. The germline V gene encodes CDR1 SNHLY and CDR2 FYNNEI. The CDR3 loop is CASIDRVSYEQYF. The CDR3 region has the DNA TGTGCCAGCATAGACAGGGTCTCCTACGAGCAGTACTTC.

The gene calls are TRBV5-1 and TRBJ1-2; no clear D. The V gene's germline CDR1 is SGHRS and CDR2 YFSETQ. This CDR3 has 14 amino acids. Trimming took off 0 bases at V and 1 base at J, with 7 bases between the two ends. The CDR3 sequence: CASSLDQVNYGYTF. CDR3 nucleotides: TGCGCCAGCAGCTTGGATCAGGTTAACTATGGCTACACCTTC.

The chain couples TRBV6-5 to TRBJ2-1; the D gene is possibly TRBD1 (5 bases). From germline, CDR1 is MNHEY and CDR2 SVGAGI. Trimming removed 9 bases from V and 0 bases from J, with 12 bases in between. This CDR3 comprises 14 residues. Here the CDR3 DNA reads TGTGCCAGTAAGGGGCAGGACTCCTACAATGAGCAGTTCTTC. Amino acids: CASKGQDSYNEQFF.

This chain connects TRBV4-3 to TRBJ1-3; no firm D call. Germline-derived CDR1 and CDR2 are LGHNA and YSLEER. V lost 0 bases and J lost 4, with 13 bases in between. This CDR3 is 16 amino acids long. For the CDR3, the DNA is TGCGCCAGCAGCCAAGAGGTCTTGGCGGTCGGAAACACCATATATTTT. This gives the protein CASSQEVLAVGNTIYF.